These T cell receptor beta chains were read from a single sample in a study of control samples from healthy donors and cancer patients. Assay: immunoSEQ multiplex PCR; the TCRdb copy retains only in-frame clones and omits some. The sample holds approximately 63,000 clones; approximately 85% are singletons and the top ten take about 5%. What was sequenced was blood. All receptors come from a man aged 35-49 years in good health. Each CDR3 is given with its conserved first and last residue. Each record gives: V gene, J gene, D gene, clone size, CDR3 protein, CDR3 DNA. The D gene is left open where the match is weak. For some rows the clone size is stated as once, few or many, or as a class when expanded; others skip it.

v_gene: TRBV13; j_gene: TRBJ2-1; d_gene: TRBD2; abundance: NA; CDR3aa: CASSLGAGVSYNEQFF; CDR3nt: TGTGCCAGCAGCTTAGGGGCGGGAGTCTCCTACAATGAGCAGTTCTTC
v_gene: TRBV7-9; j_gene: TRBJ2-1; d_gene: TRBD2; abundance: NA; CDR3aa: CASSSGRGPYNEQFF; CDR3nt: TGTGCCAGCAGCAGCGGGAGAGGTCCTTACAATGAGCAGTTCTTC
v_gene: TRBV10-3; j_gene: TRBJ1-1; d_gene: TRBD1; abundance: NA; CDR3aa: CATCLTGGMNTEAFF; CDR3nt: TGTGCCACCTGCTTGACAGGGGGTATGAACACTGAAGCTTTCTTT
v_gene: TRBV7-9; j_gene: TRBJ2-2; d_gene: NA; abundance: NA; CDR3aa: CASSLVLLGELFF; CDR3nt: TGTGCCAGCAGCTTAGTACTTCTCGGGGAGCTGTTTTTT
v_gene: TRBV4-3; j_gene: TRBJ1-6; d_gene: NA; abundance: few; CDR3aa: CASSQDIQGGNSPLHF; CDR3nt: TGCGCCAGCAGCCAAGATATCCAGGGAGGGAATTCACCCCTCCACTTT
v_gene: TRBV29-1; j_gene: TRBJ1-2; d_gene: NA; abundance: NA; CDR3aa: CSVEVSYYGYTF; CDR3nt: TGCAGCGTTGAAGTATCCTACTATGGCTACACCTTC
v_gene: TRBV3-1/TRBV3-2; j_gene: TRBJ1-2; d_gene: TRBD1; abundance: NA; CDR3aa: CASSQDRGTASLNYGYTF; CDR3nt: TGTGCCAGCAGCCAAGATCGGGGGACAGCCTCACTTAACTATGGCTACACCTTC
v_gene: TRBV25-1; j_gene: TRBJ2-1; d_gene: NA; abundance: NA; CDR3aa: CASSAGRSYDEQFF; CDR3nt: TGTGCCAGCAGTGCAGGGAGGTCATACGATGAGCAGTTCTTC
v_gene: TRBV29-1; j_gene: TRBJ1-5; d_gene: NA; abundance: few; CDR3aa: CSVRTGNSNQPQHF; CDR3nt: TGCAGCGTTCGGACTGGGAATAGCAATCAGCCCCAGCATTTT
v_gene: TRBV25-1; j_gene: TRBJ1-2; d_gene: TRBD1; abundance: NA; CDR3aa: CASSGQGFGYTF; CDR3nt: TGTGCCAGCTCGGGACAGGGATTTGGCTACACCTTC
v_gene: TRBV27; j_gene: TRBJ2-3; d_gene: NA; abundance: few; CDR3aa: CASSPGLATDTQYF; CDR3nt: TGTGCCAGCAGTCCCGGCCTTGCCACAGATACGCAGTATTTT
v_gene: TRBV3-1/TRBV3-2; j_gene: TRBJ1-1; d_gene: NA; abundance: NA; CDR3aa: CASSQDKGEKSWFLNTEAFF; CDR3nt: TGTGCCAGCAGCCAAGATAAGGGGGAGAAGTCTTGGTTTTTGAACACTGAAGCTTTCTTT
v_gene: TRBV25-1; j_gene: TRBJ1-4; d_gene: NA; abundance: NA; CDR3aa: CASSEYGGGATNEKLFF; CDR3nt: TGTGCCAGCAGTGAATATGGGGGCGGCGCAACTAATGAAAAACTGTTTTTT
v_gene: TRBV28; j_gene: TRBJ2-7; d_gene: NA; abundance: once; CDR3aa: CASSSSNYEQYF; CDR3nt: TGTGCCAGCAGCTCTAGCAACTACGAGCAGTACTTC
v_gene: TRBV9; j_gene: TRBJ2-7; d_gene: NA; abundance: NA; CDR3aa: CASSEDDSYEQYF; CDR3nt: TGTGCCAGCAGCGAAGACGACTCCTACGAGCAGTACTTC
v_gene: TRBV25-1; j_gene: TRBJ2-5; d_gene: TRBD1; abundance: NA; CDR3aa: CASSQSTGGRETQYF; CDR3nt: TGTGCCAGCAGTCAGTCCACAGGGGGCAGAGAGACCCAGTACTTC
v_gene: TRBV11-2; j_gene: TRBJ2-7; d_gene: NA; abundance: NA; CDR3aa: CASSFGEYEQYF; CDR3nt: TGTGCCAGCAGCTTTGGAGAGTACGAGCAGTACTTC
v_gene: TRBV6-5; j_gene: TRBJ1-2; d_gene: TRBD1; abundance: NA; CDR3aa: CASRQGAFGYTF; CDR3nt: TGTGCCAGCAGGCAGGGGGCGTTCGGCTACACCTTC
v_gene: TRBV30; j_gene: TRBJ2-2; d_gene: TRBD1; abundance: once; CDR3aa: CAWRTGAGELFF; CDR3nt: TGTGCCTGGAGAACAGGGGCCGGGGAGCTGTTTTTT
v_gene: TRBV5-5; j_gene: TRBJ2-5; d_gene: TRBD2; abundance: few; CDR3aa: CASSPGTRETQYF; CDR3nt: TGTGCCAGCAGCCCCGGGACTAGGGAGACCCAGTACTTC
v_gene: TRBV7-9; j_gene: TRBJ1-1; d_gene: TRBD1; abundance: NA; CDR3aa: CASSLQGGNTEAFF; CDR3nt: TGTGCCAGCAGCTTACAGGGGGGAAACACTGAAGCTTTCTTT
v_gene: TRBV9; j_gene: TRBJ1-1; d_gene: NA; abundance: NA; CDR3aa: CASSVARMNTEAFF; CDR3nt: TGTGCCAGCAGCGTAGCCAGGATGAACACTGAAGCTTTCTTT
v_gene: TRBV2; j_gene: TRBJ2-1; d_gene: TRBD2; abundance: NA; CDR3aa: CASSETSGRGNEQFF; CDR3nt: TGTGCCAGCAGTGAAACTAGCGGGAGGGGGAATGAGCAGTTCTTC
v_gene: TRBV4-1; j_gene: TRBJ2-1; d_gene: TRBD1; abundance: NA; CDR3aa: CASRRGRDEQFF; CDR3nt: TGCGCCAGCAGGAGGGGGCGGGATGAGCAGTTCTTC
v_gene: TRBV9; j_gene: TRBJ2-7; d_gene: NA; abundance: NA; CDR3aa: CASSVEAVPSYEQYF; CDR3nt: TGTGCCAGCAGCGTAGAAGCGGTCCCCTCCTACGAGCAGTACTTC
v_gene: TRBV4-2; j_gene: TRBJ1-2; d_gene: TRBD1; abundance: NA; CDR3aa: CASSRDRGPYGYTF; CDR3nt: TGTGCCAGCAGCCGAGACAGGGGCCCCTATGGCTACACCTTC
v_gene: TRBV19; j_gene: TRBJ2-1; d_gene: NA; abundance: medium-sized; CDR3aa: CASSSRLGYNEQFF; CDR3nt: TGTGCCAGTAGTTCGAGGTTGGGCTACAATGAGCAGTTCTTC
v_gene: TRBV2; j_gene: TRBJ1-2; d_gene: NA; abundance: few; CDR3aa: CASRPTIGYTF; CDR3nt: TGTGCCAGCAGACCCACTATTGGCTACACCTTC
v_gene: TRBV6-2/TRBV6-3; j_gene: TRBJ1-1; d_gene: NA; abundance: NA; CDR3aa: CASSSLGQWVTEAFF; CDR3nt: TGTGCCAGCAGTTCGTTAGGACAGTGGGTCACTGAAGCTTTCTTT
v_gene: TRBV7-2; j_gene: TRBJ2-7; d_gene: NA; abundance: once; CDR3aa: CASSLFQGSYEQYF; CDR3nt: TGTGCCAGCAGCTTATTCCAGGGGTCCTACGAGCAGTACTTC
v_gene: TRBV4-3; j_gene: TRBJ2-7; d_gene: NA; abundance: few; CDR3aa: CASSRGSEQYF; CDR3nt: TGCGCCAGCAGCCGGGGAAGCGAGCAGTACTTC
v_gene: TRBV4-1; j_gene: TRBJ1-1; d_gene: NA; abundance: NA; CDR3aa: CASSQEARRGTNTEAFF; CDR3nt: TGCGCCAGCAGCCAAGAGGCCAGAAGGGGAACCAACACTGAAGCTTTCTTT
v_gene: TRBV19; j_gene: TRBJ2-3; d_gene: NA; abundance: NA; CDR3aa: CASRNPGGTDTQYF; CDR3nt: TGTGCCAGTAGGAACCCCGGAGGCACAGATACGCAGTATTTT
v_gene: TRBV6-5; j_gene: TRBJ2-1; d_gene: NA; abundance: NA; CDR3aa: CASSYFGISSYNEQFF; CDR3nt: TGTGCCAGCAGTTATTTTGGCATAAGCTCCTACAATGAGCAGTTCTTC
v_gene: TRBV4-2; j_gene: TRBJ2-1; d_gene: NA; abundance: NA; CDR3aa: CASSQGYGTDYNEQFF; CDR3nt: TGTGCCAGCAGCCAGGGCTATGGGACGGACTACAATGAGCAGTTCTTC
v_gene: TRBV27; j_gene: TRBJ2-7; d_gene: NA; abundance: NA; CDR3aa: CASSESSYEQYF; CDR3nt: TGTGCCAGCAGTGAGAGTTCCTACGAGCAGTACTTC
v_gene: TRBV6-5; j_gene: TRBJ1-1; d_gene: TRBD1; abundance: once; CDR3aa: CASRQGDGNTEAFF; CDR3nt: TGTGCCAGCAGACAGGGGGACGGGAACACTGAAGCTTTCTTT
v_gene: TRBV30; j_gene: TRBJ1-5; d_gene: NA; abundance: NA; CDR3aa: CAWSVRLGGNQPQHF; CDR3nt: TGTGCCTGGAGTGTACGGCTCGGGGGCAATCAGCCCCAGCATTTT
v_gene: TRBV7-9; j_gene: TRBJ2-7; d_gene: NA; abundance: few; CDR3aa: CASSFLGGRHEQYF; CDR3nt: TGTGCCAGCAGCTTCCTGGGGGGTCGGCACGAGCAGTACTTC
v_gene: TRBV6-5; j_gene: TRBJ1-2; d_gene: TRBD1; abundance: NA; CDR3aa: CASRTQGAGRGYTF; CDR3nt: TGTGCCAGCAGAACACAGGGGGCGGGACGAGGCTACACCTTC
v_gene: TRBV4-3; j_gene: TRBJ1-5; d_gene: NA; abundance: few; CDR3aa: CASSLGFNQPQHF; CDR3nt: TGCGCCAGCAGCCTGGGCTTTAATCAGCCCCAGCATTTT
v_gene: TRBV6-5; j_gene: TRBJ1-4; d_gene: NA; abundance: NA; CDR3aa: CASSYTGTGGEKLFF; CDR3nt: TGTGCCAGCAGTTACACCGGGACTGGCGGCGAAAAACTGTTTTTT
v_gene: TRBV27; j_gene: TRBJ2-3; d_gene: NA; abundance: NA; CDR3aa: CASSLKGTDTQYF; CDR3nt: TGTGCCAGCAGTTTAAAGGGCACAGATACGCAGTATTTT
v_gene: TRBV24-1; j_gene: TRBJ2-1; d_gene: TRBD2; abundance: few; CDR3aa: CATSDAPGLVNEQFF; CDR3nt: TGTGCCACCAGTGATGCTCCGGGACTAGTCAATGAGCAGTTCTTC
v_gene: TRBV7-2; j_gene: TRBJ2-3; d_gene: NA; abundance: once; CDR3aa: CASTSTPPGTQYF; CDR3nt: TGTGCCAGCACTTCGACTCCTCCGGGTACGCAGTATTTT
v_gene: TRBV27; j_gene: TRBJ2-1; d_gene: NA; abundance: NA; CDR3aa: CASSSEIYEQFF; CDR3nt: TGTGCCAGCAGTTCCGAGATCTATGAGCAGTTCTTC
v_gene: TRBV7-2; j_gene: TRBJ2-3; d_gene: TRBD1; abundance: few; CDR3aa: CASSFPGQVWTDTQYF; CDR3nt: TGTGCCAGCAGCTTCCCGGGACAGGTGTGGACAGATACGCAGTATTTT
v_gene: TRBV6-6; j_gene: TRBJ2-3; d_gene: TRBD2; abundance: NA; CDR3aa: CASSYSKRGGTDTQYF; CDR3nt: TGTGCCAGCAGTTACTCGAAGCGGGGGGGCACAGATACGCAGTATTTT
v_gene: TRBV2; j_gene: TRBJ1-2; d_gene: NA; abundance: NA; CDR3aa: CASSPTGALYGYTF; CDR3nt: TGTGCCAGCAGTCCCACAGGAGCCCTCTATGGCTACACCTTC
v_gene: TRBV5-1; j_gene: TRBJ1-2; d_gene: NA; abundance: NA; CDR3aa: CASSFTELYGYTF; CDR3nt: TGCGCCAGCAGCTTTACAGAGCTCTATGGCTACACCTTC
v_gene: TRBV19; j_gene: TRBJ1-3; d_gene: NA; abundance: NA; CDR3aa: CASTPVSSGNTIYF; CDR3nt: TGTGCCAGTACCCCGGTGAGCTCTGGAAACACCATATATTTT